The rows below give T cell receptor beta chains drawn from one sample of a study of shared clonotypes between healthy human individuals. Sequencing was performed with immunoSEQ multiplex PCR; in TCRdb, only in-frame clones are kept and a portion is missing. Of about 460,000 clones in the sample, 75% to 80% were seen once. What was sequenced was PBMCs. All receptors come from a woman aged 35 to 49 in good health. Some clones in this sample may be carry-over from other donors' samples. CDR3s include the opening cysteine and the closing phenylalanine or tryptophan. D genes are given only for firm matches. Only some rows state a clone size, as once, few, many or a class for expanded clones.

D | size | length | J | V | CDR3 | DNA
NA | NA | 14 | TRBJ2-1 | TRBV19 | CASSFAVPYNEQFF | TGTGCCAGTAGTTTTGCGGTTCCTTACAATGAGCAGTTCTTC
TRBD2 | once | 18 | TRBJ2-2 | TRBV4-3 | CASSQDLLAGGPGGELFF | TGCGCCAGCAGCCAAGACTTATTAGCGGGAGGGCCTGGCGGGGAGCTGTTTTTT
NA | NA | 14 | TRBJ1-2 | TRBV19 | CASSLGHNNYGYTF | TGTGCCAGTAGCCTAGGACACAATAACTATGGCTACACCTTC
NA | NA | 14 | TRBJ1-5 | TRBV18 | CASSPSPGEDPQHF | TGTGCCAGCTCACCCTCGCCAGGGGAGGATCCCCAGCATTTT
TRBD1 | NA | 15 | TRBJ1-4 | TRBV6-6 | CASSDPGQGEEKLFF | TGTGCCAGCAGTGACCCGGGACAGGGGGAGGAAAAACTGTTTTTT
TRBD1 | NA | 16 | TRBJ1-2 | TRBV28 | CASCPSAGQAFYGYTF | TGTGCCAGCTGCCCATCGGCGGGACAGGCCTTCTATGGCTACACCTTC
TRBD2 | NA | 14 | TRBJ2-1 | TRBV6-4 | CASSDSGGVDEQFF | TGTGCCAGCAGTGACTCGGGGGGGGTCGATGAGCAGTTCTTC
TRBD2 | NA | 16 | TRBJ2-1 | TRBV5-1 | CASSLVLAGGPNEQFF | TGCGCCAGCAGCTTGGTGCTGGCGGGAGGGCCTAATGAGCAGTTCTTC
NA | many | 11 | TRBJ2-7 | TRBV6-6 | CASRLLYEQYF | TGTGCCAGCAGGCTACTCTACGAGCAGTACTTC
NA | NA | 16 | TRBJ2-2 | TRBV9 | CASSVVEYSFAGELFF | TGTGCCAGCAGCGTAGTGGAGTATTCTTTCGCCGGGGAGCTGTTTTTT
TRBD1 | NA | 15 | TRBJ2-3 | TRBV6-5 | CASSYGQGRTDTQYF | TGTGCCAGCAGTTATGGACAGGGGAGAACAGATACGCAGTATTTT
TRBD2 | NA | 15 | TRBJ2-2 | TRBV7-3 | CASSPTSGGTGELFF | TGTGCCAGCAGCCCGACTAGCGGGGGCACCGGGGAGCTGTTTTTT
NA | NA | 14 | TRBJ2-5 | TRBV5-1 | CASSLGSLYGTQYF | TGCGCCAGCAGCTTGGGGTCCCTCTACGGGACCCAGTACTTC
NA | NA | 12 | TRBJ1-3 | TRBV29-1 | CSVGGSGNTIYF | TGCAGCGTTGGGGGGTCTGGAAACACCATATATTTT
NA | many | 15 | TRBJ2-7 | TRBV10-3 | CAISDWDASSYEQYF | TGTGCCATCAGTGACTGGGACGCTAGCTCCTACGAGCAGTACTTC
NA | NA | 13 | TRBJ1-5 | TRBV18 | CASSPNSNQPQHF | TGTGCCAGCTCACCAAATAGCAATCAGCCCCAGCATTTT
NA | once | 14 | TRBJ2-5 | TRBV5-1 | CASSFGTTQETQYF | TGCGCCAGCAGCTTTGGCACGACCCAAGAGACCCAGTACTTC
NA | NA | 13 | TRBJ2-7 | TRBV5-4 | CASSMSPREEQYF | TGTGCCAGCAGCATGAGTCCCCGGGAAGAGCAGTACTTC
TRBD1 | few | 13 | TRBJ2-7 | TRBV7-9 | CASRPTGVYEQYF | TGTGCCAGCAGGCCTACAGGGGTCTACGAGCAGTACTTC
NA | NA | 12 | TRBJ2-1 | TRBV29-1 | CSGLGRDNEQFF | TGCAGCGGGCTGGGCCGAGACAATGAGCAGTTCTTC
NA | few | 14 | TRBJ2-3 | TRBV9 | CASSVGGSTDTQYF | TGTGCCAGCAGCGTCGGGGGATCCACAGATACGCAGTATTTT
NA | NA | 16 | TRBJ1-1 | TRBV5-6 | CASSLGPGVWNTEAFF | TGTGCCAGCAGCTTAGGTCCGGGGGTCTGGAACACTGAAGCTTTCTTT
NA | NA | 14 | TRBJ1-1 | TRBV30 | CAWSVALLGTEAFF | TGTGCCTGGAGTGTAGCCCTTCTGGGCACTGAAGCTTTCTTT
NA | NA | 15 | TRBJ1-2 | TRBV11-2 | CASSLAHGSNGGYTF | TGTGCCAGCAGCTTAGCACACGGGTCCAATGGTGGCTACACCTTC
TRBD1 | NA | 15 | TRBJ1-2 | TRBV27 | CASSPGGRQGYGYTF | TGTGCCAGCAGCCCCGGGGGGAGACAGGGATATGGCTACACCTTC
NA | NA | 14 | TRBJ2-3 | TRBV7-9 | CASSFRQSTDTQYF | TGTGCCAGCAGCTTTAGACAGAGCACAGATACGCAGTATTTT
TRBD2 | few | 15 | TRBJ2-7 | TRBV30 | CAWSVPRESSYEQYF | TGTGCCTGGAGTGTTCCGCGGGAGAGCTCCTACGAGCAGTACTTC
TRBD2 | once | 18 | TRBJ2-5 | TRBV5-1 | CASSLGPGTSGWQETQYF | TGCGCCAGCAGCTTGGGCCCGGGGACTAGCGGGTGGCAAGAGACCCAGTACTTC
TRBD1 | NA | 16 | TRBJ1-3 | TRBV5-4 | CASSRGEGAKGNTIYF | TGTGCCAGCAGCCGGGGGGAGGGGGCGAAAGGAAACACCATATATTTT
NA | NA | 15 | TRBJ2-2 | TRBV25-1 | CASSESGTETGELFF | TGTGCCAGCAGTGAAAGCGGCACAGAGACCGGGGAGCTGTTTTTT
NA | NA | 16 | TRBJ1-3 | TRBV7-2 | CASSSNRPSSGNTIYF | TGTGCCAGCAGCTCGAACAGGCCCAGCTCTGGAAACACCATATATTTT
TRBD2 | NA | 15 | TRBJ2-1 | TRBV30 | CAWSDYAGGLGEQFF | TGTGCCTGGAGTGACTACGCGGGAGGTCTTGGTGAGCAGTTCTTC
NA | NA | 13 | TRBJ2-3 | TRBV7-2 | CASSLPSTDTQYF | TGTGCCAGCAGCTTACCCTCCACAGATACGCAGTATTTT
NA | NA | 14 | TRBJ2-7 | TRBV5-1 | CASGLQFTRGEQYF | TGCGCCAGCGGCCTGCAGTTCACTAGGGGAGAGCAGTACTTC
NA | many | 14 | TRBJ2-5 | TRBV7-9 | CASSSGLRGETQYF | TGTGCCAGCAGCTCGGGACTGCGGGGAGAGACCCAGTACTTC
NA | NA | 13 | TRBJ2-1 | TRBV27 | CASSFFSRSGQFF | TGTGCCAGCAGTTTTTTTTCCCGGTCTGGGCAGTTCTTC
TRBD1 | NA | 16 | TRBJ2-1 | TRBV5-1 | CASSFNRGRVYNEQFF | TGCGCCAGCAGCTTCAACAGGGGGCGCGTCTACAATGAGCAGTTCTTC
NA | NA | 14 | TRBJ2-2 | TRBV29-1 | CSVEKATNTGELFF | TGCAGCGTTGAGAAGGCTACGAACACCGGGGAGCTGTTTTTT
NA | NA | 15 | TRBJ2-7 | TRBV5-1 | CASSLTAGTQGEQYF | TGCGCCAGCAGCTTGACGGCAGGGACTCAAGGCGAGCAGTACTTC
NA | NA | 13 | TRBJ2-7 | TRBV29-1 | CSVLQGGTYEQYF | TGCAGCGTTCTCCAAGGGGGTACCTACGAGCAGTACTTC
NA | few | 15 | TRBJ2-7 | TRBV4-3 | CASSQGGLPSYEQYF | TGCGCCAGCAGCCAAGGCGGCTTGCCTTCCTACGAGCAGTACTTC
NA | few | 18 | TRBJ1-3 | TRBV4-1 | CASSQEVRGRGSGNTIYF | TGCGCCAGCAGCCAAGAGGTTCGTGGGAGAGGCTCTGGAAACACCATATATTTT
TRBD1 | NA | 12 | TRBJ1-2 | TRBV7-9 | CASSQTGVGYTF | TGTGCCAGCAGCCAGACAGGGGTAGGCTACACCTTC
TRBD2 | NA | 13 | TRBJ2-1 | TRBV27 | CASSLTSRNEQFF | TGTGCCAGCAGTTTGACTAGCAGGAATGAGCAGTTCTTC
NA | NA | 13 | TRBJ2-1 | TRBV27 | CASRLTFYNEQFF | TGTGCCAGCCGCCTGACTTTCTACAATGAGCAGTTCTTC
TRBD2 | NA | 13 | TRBJ2-7 | TRBV28 | CASSPRLAQEQYF | TGTGCCAGCAGTCCCCGACTAGCTCAAGAGCAGTACTTC
NA | NA | 14 | TRBJ1-5 | TRBV7-2 | CASSPHTSNQPQHF | TGTGCCAGCAGCCCCCATACCAGCAATCAGCCCCAGCATTTT
TRBD1 | NA | 14 | TRBJ2-7 | TRBV5-1 | CASSEAGGSYEQYF | TGCGCCAGCAGCGAAGCAGGGGGATCCTACGAGCAGTACTTC
NA | NA | 14 | TRBJ2-1 | TRBV27 | CASSPNGNYNEQFF | TGTGCCAGCAGCCCTAATGGCAACTACAATGAGCAGTTCTTC
NA | few | 15 | TRBJ2-2 | TRBV7-6 | CASSRTPSNTGELFF | TGTGCCAGCAGCCGTACCCCTTCGAACACCGGGGAGCTGTTTTTT
NA | NA | 11 | TRBJ2-5 | TRBV7-2 | CASSFLETQYF | TGTGCCAGCAGCTTTTTGGAGACCCAGTACTTC
NA | NA | 19 | TRBJ2-1 | TRBV12-5 | CASGLDPPLAAPRSDEQFF | TGTGCTAGTGGTTTGGACCCCCCCCTGGCGGCCCCCCGAAGCGATGAGCAGTTCTTC
NA | once | 12 | TRBJ1-1 | TRBV7-9 | CASSPGRHEAFF | TGTGCCAGCAGCCCCGGACGACATGAAGCTTTCTTT
TRBD2 | few | 18 | TRBJ2-2 | TRBV7-8 | CASSFYWGTSGKTGELFF | TGTGCCAGCAGCTTTTACTGGGGAACTAGCGGAAAAACCGGGGAGCTGTTTTTT
NA | once | 12 | TRBJ2-2 | TRBV5-6 | CASSKITGELFF | TGTGCCAGCAGCAAGATAACCGGGGAGCTGTTTTTT
NA | NA | 13 | TRBJ2-7 | TRBV2 | CASGRQPPYEQYF | TGTGCCAGCGGACGACAGCCTCCCTACGAGCAGTACTTC
NA | few | 11 | TRBJ1-2 | TRBV6-5 | CASSYGGRYTF | TGTGCCAGCAGTTACGGCGGACGGTACACCTTC